Listed below are T cell receptor beta chains from one sample, sequenced in a study of cytomegalovirus exposure and HLA in healthy donors. TCRdb keeps only in-frame clones here, not all; method: immunoSEQ multiplex PCR. This table holds about 210,000 clones, 80% to 90% found once. The sequencing sample was made of PBMCs. The receptor set was obtained from a woman aged 25-40 years in good health and CMV-seronegative. CDR3s include the opening cysteine and the closing phenylalanine or tryptophan. The order of the fields is clone size, D gene, J gene, V gene, CDR3 DNA, CDR3 protein. D genes are given only for firm matches. Clone size appears in some rows only: once, few, many, or a class for an expanded clone.

clone size: once
D gene: -
J gene: TRBJ1-1
V gene: TRBV5-6
CDR3 DNA: TGTGCCAGCAGCTTCAGGCAGAACACTGAAGCTTTCTTT
CDR3 protein: CASSFRQNTEAFF

clone size: -
D gene: -
J gene: TRBJ2-7
V gene: TRBV10-1
CDR3 DNA: TGCGCCAGCAGTGAGTCGTGGGGAGGCGAGCAGTACTTC
CDR3 protein: CASSESWGGEQYF

clone size: -
D gene: -
J gene: TRBJ2-6
V gene: TRBV5-1
CDR3 DNA: TGCGCCAGCAGCACCACAGGTTCTGGGGCCAACGTCCTGACTTTC
CDR3 protein: CASSTTGSGANVLTF

clone size: -
D gene: TRBD2
J gene: TRBJ2-7
V gene: TRBV6-5
CDR3 DNA: TGTGCCAGCACCCCCAGCGCGGGAGCCCACGAGCAGTACTTC
CDR3 protein: CASTPSAGAHEQYF

clone size: -
D gene: TRBD1
J gene: TRBJ1-2
V gene: TRBV9
CDR3 DNA: TGTGCCAGCAGCCCCGGGACAGACCTCTATGGCTACACCTTC
CDR3 protein: CASSPGTDLYGYTF

clone size: -
D gene: TRBD2
J gene: TRBJ2-1
V gene: TRBV9
CDR3 DNA: TGTGCCAGCAGCGCCCTAGCGGGGGGCAGGTATGAGCAGTTCTTC
CDR3 protein: CASSALAGGRYEQFF

clone size: -
D gene: TRBD1
J gene: TRBJ2-1
V gene: TRBV14
CDR3 DNA: TGTGCCAGCAGCCGTTCAGGGGGAGCGCCATACTCCTACAATGAGCAGTTCTTC
CDR3 protein: CASSRSGGAPYSYNEQFF

clone size: -
D gene: -
J gene: TRBJ2-7
V gene: TRBV4-1
CDR3 DNA: TGCGCCAGCAGCCAAGGGCAGGCGAGCTCCTACGAGCAGTACTTC
CDR3 protein: CASSQGQASSYEQYF

clone size: -
D gene: -
J gene: TRBJ2-3
V gene: TRBV18
CDR3 DNA: TGTGCCAGCTCACCCCTAGGGACATCCTCTAGCACAGATACGCAGTATTTT
CDR3 protein: CASSPLGTSSSTDTQYF

clone size: -
D gene: -
J gene: TRBJ2-2
V gene: TRBV5-4
CDR3 DNA: TGTGCCAGCAGCCCGGACAGCGACGGGGAGCTGTTTTTT
CDR3 protein: CASSPDSDGELFF

clone size: -
D gene: TRBD2
J gene: TRBJ2-7
V gene: TRBV14
CDR3 DNA: TGTGCCAGCAAAAATAGCGGGGGTCCCTCCTACGAGCAGTACTTC
CDR3 protein: CASKNSGGPSYEQYF

clone size: -
D gene: TRBD2
J gene: TRBJ2-5
V gene: TRBV7-2
CDR3 DNA: TGTGCCAGCAGCTTTGCGGGGGAAGAGACCCAGTACTTC
CDR3 protein: CASSFAGEETQYF

clone size: -
D gene: -
J gene: TRBJ1-5
V gene: TRBV30
CDR3 DNA: TGTGCCTGGAGTCGGGCCTCGGAGGATCAGCCCCAGCATTTT
CDR3 protein: CAWSRASEDQPQHF

clone size: once
D gene: TRBD1
J gene: TRBJ2-7
V gene: TRBV11-3
CDR3 DNA: TGTGCCAGCAGCTACGGACAGGGATACGAGCAGTACTTC
CDR3 protein: CASSYGQGYEQYF

clone size: -
D gene: TRBD1
J gene: TRBJ1-2
V gene: TRBV5-1
CDR3 DNA: TGCGCCAGCAGCTTTTCTCCGGGACAGGGTGGTGTCTACACCTTC
CDR3 protein: CASSFSPGQGGVYTF

clone size: -
D gene: -
J gene: TRBJ1-1
V gene: TRBV18
CDR3 DNA: TGTGCCAGCTCACCCCCCCGGGGGGGGAACACTGAAGCTTTCTTT
CDR3 protein: CASSPPRGGNTEAFF

clone size: -
D gene: -
J gene: TRBJ2-7
V gene: TRBV6-5
CDR3 DNA: TGTGCCAGCATCGGCGGCAGACAGTACGAGCAGTACTTC
CDR3 protein: CASIGGRQYEQYF

clone size: -
D gene: TRBD2
J gene: TRBJ2-7
V gene: TRBV5-1
CDR3 DNA: TGCGCCAGCAGCTTTCGGATGACTAGCGGGAGGGCCCAGGGCTCCTACGAGCAGTACTTC
CDR3 protein: CASSFRMTSGRAQGSYEQYF

clone size: -
D gene: TRBD2
J gene: TRBJ2-7
V gene: TRBV4-1
CDR3 DNA: TGCGCCAGCAGCGGAGGGACTAGCGGGGGTTACGAGCAGTACTTC
CDR3 protein: CASSGGTSGGYEQYF

clone size: -
D gene: TRBD1
J gene: TRBJ2-5
V gene: TRBV2
CDR3 DNA: TGTGCCAGCGGGTTAGCAGGGGGGACCCAGTACTTC
CDR3 protein: CASGLAGGTQYF

clone size: -
D gene: -
J gene: TRBJ2-1
V gene: TRBV29-1
CDR3 DNA: TGCAGCGTTGCCTCCCGGTCCTACAATGAGCAGTTCTTC
CDR3 protein: CSVASRSYNEQFF

clone size: -
D gene: -
J gene: TRBJ1-2
V gene: TRBV10-3
CDR3 DNA: TGTGCCATCAGTGAGTCCCCCGGGTCGGGGTCGCGTGGCTACACCTTC
CDR3 protein: CAISESPGSGSRGYTF

clone size: -
D gene: -
J gene: TRBJ1-1
V gene: TRBV28
CDR3 DNA: TGTGCCAGCAGGGTAACGGGGAGGGACACTGAAGCTTTCTTT
CDR3 protein: CASRVTGRDTEAFF

clone size: -
D gene: TRBD1
J gene: TRBJ2-7
V gene: TRBV7-9
CDR3 DNA: TGTGCCAGCAGCCCGACCGACAGGGGGCGGAGGTACGAGCAGTACTTC
CDR3 protein: CASSPTDRGRRYEQYF

clone size: -
D gene: TRBD1
J gene: TRBJ1-2
V gene: TRBV28
CDR3 DNA: TGTGCCAGCAGTTTATACTCGGGAAGGGGGCATGGCTACACCTTC
CDR3 protein: CASSLYSGRGHGYTF

clone size: -
D gene: TRBD2
J gene: TRBJ2-1
V gene: TRBV29-1
CDR3 DNA: TGCAGCGCACGGACTAGCGGGAACTCTGGCTACAATGAGCAGTTCTTC
CDR3 protein: CSARTSGNSGYNEQFF

clone size: -
D gene: -
J gene: TRBJ2-7
V gene: TRBV5-1
CDR3 DNA: TGCGCCAGCAGCTCCCCAGGGCCCTACGAGCAGTACTTC
CDR3 protein: CASSSPGPYEQYF

clone size: -
D gene: -
J gene: TRBJ2-7
V gene: TRBV9
CDR3 DNA: TGTGCCAGCAGCCCCGGGGGGCTCTCCTACGAGCAGTACTTC
CDR3 protein: CASSPGGLSYEQYF

clone size: -
D gene: -
J gene: TRBJ2-7
V gene: TRBV7-3
CDR3 DNA: TGTGCCAGCAGCTTAAATGGGGCTGGTGGCGAGCAGTACTTC
CDR3 protein: CASSLNGAGGEQYF

clone size: -
D gene: TRBD2
J gene: TRBJ2-7
V gene: TRBV29-1
CDR3 DNA: TGCAGCGGAGGAGTAGCGGGGGGCGAGCAGTACTTC
CDR3 protein: CSGGVAGGEQYF

clone size: -
D gene: TRBD1
J gene: TRBJ2-1
V gene: TRBV30
CDR3 DNA: TGTGCCTGGAAAAGCCACAGGGGAAATTTGGCGAATGAGCAGTTCTTC
CDR3 protein: CAWKSHRGNLANEQFF

clone size: -
D gene: -
J gene: TRBJ2-2
V gene: TRBV29-1
CDR3 DNA: TGCAGCGTCAGTCGCGGGTGGGACACCGGGGAGCTGTTTTTT
CDR3 protein: CSVSRGWDTGELFF

clone size: -
D gene: TRBD2
J gene: TRBJ2-5
V gene: TRBV5-1
CDR3 DNA: TGCGCCAGCAGCTTGGTGGCGGGGGGACTTCAAGAGACCCAGTACTTC
CDR3 protein: CASSLVAGGLQETQYF

clone size: -
D gene: -
J gene: TRBJ2-2
V gene: TRBV19
CDR3 DNA: TGTGCCAGTTCGGGGACTCGGAGGAGCACCGGGGAGCTGTTTTTT
CDR3 protein: CASSGTRRSTGELFF

clone size: -
D gene: TRBD1
J gene: TRBJ2-1
V gene: TRBV27
CDR3 DNA: TGTGCCAGCAGCCTTCGGGGGACAGGGTACAATGAGCAGTTCTTC
CDR3 protein: CASSLRGTGYNEQFF

clone size: -
D gene: TRBD1
J gene: TRBJ2-7
V gene: TRBV5-5
CDR3 DNA: TGTGCCAGCAGATACTCCCAGGGGGAAGGGTACGAGCAGTACTTC
CDR3 protein: CASRYSQGEGYEQYF

clone size: once
D gene: TRBD1
J gene: TRBJ2-7
V gene: TRBV4-1
CDR3 DNA: TGCGCCAGCAGCCAAGGGGACAGGCCCTACGAGCAGTACTTC
CDR3 protein: CASSQGDRPYEQYF

clone size: -
D gene: -
J gene: TRBJ1-1
V gene: TRBV28
CDR3 DNA: TGTGCCAGCAGTCCTCGGATGGGTACTACATCGAACACTGAAGCTTTCTTT
CDR3 protein: CASSPRMGTTSNTEAFF

clone size: -
D gene: -
J gene: TRBJ2-5
V gene: TRBV7-9
CDR3 DNA: TGTGCCAGCAGCTTAGGAGGAAACCCCCCGACCCAGTACTTC
CDR3 protein: CASSLGGNPPTQYF

clone size: once
D gene: -
J gene: TRBJ1-1
V gene: TRBV5-1
CDR3 DNA: TGCGCCAGCAGTTCCGGGGTAGAAACTGAAGCTTTCTTT
CDR3 protein: CASSSGVETEAFF